A single sample gave rise to the 4 T cell receptor beta chains below, sequenced in a study of tumor-infiltrating lymphocytes in primary liver carcinoma. Both RNA and DNA were isolated together from about 21-30 mg of bulk tissue that had not been sorted. The investigators made TCR beta cDNA from about 500 ng total RNA, using a constant-region primer. Investigators got TCR beta libraries out of three nested multiplex PCR rounds, done with slightly modified ARM-PCR. The opening two PCR rounds, 10 cycles each, paired TRBV1-TRBV30 forward primers with a C-beta reverse primer. TCRdb passed the multiplex PCR reads through MiXCR, listing each CDR3 protein once. This table holds about 92,000 distinct CDR3 sequences, 55% to 75% found once. The specimen sequenced was tumor-adjacent normal liver tissue. Receptors were obtained from a man aged 35 to 55 with primary liver carcinoma and hepatitis B virus infection.

Notes on this clonotype: Here the CDR3 omits its conserved ending phenylalanine or tryptophan, so a read error is the likely source. No DNA is shown, since the ends of the CDR3 on it are uncertain; the CDR3 is the one TCRdb lists. The CDR3 here is CASSLTDGAYEHYL. The V and J genes are TRBV11-2 and TRBJ2-7. CDR1 is SGHAT and CDR2 is FQNNGV in the germline V gene. The CDR3 is 14 residues long, ends included.

This chain links TRBV5-6 with TRBJ2-2, with 8 nucleotides matching TRBD2. V lost 2 bases and J lost 3; bases outside the gene matches: 9. The CDR3 runs 17 residues. Germline V gene data show CDR1 as SGHDT and CDR2 as YYEEEE. This CDR3 is CASSFRWLAGYTGELFF. DNA for the CDR3: TGTGCCAGCAGCTTTCGGTGGCTAGCGGGTTACACCGGGGAGCTGTTTTTT.

This clonotype was detected once. The junction departs from the called germline gene at one end, perhaps through a read error. The chain couples TRBV6-5 to TRBJ2-7; D is ambiguous. CDR1 and CDR2 (germline): MNHEY, SVGAGI. This CDR3 has 15 amino acids. The chain's CDR3 is CASGREARASYVQYF. The CDR3 DNA reads as TGTGCCAGCGGCCGCGAGGCTAGGGCTTCCTACGTGCAGTACTTC.

About this clonotype itself: This CDR3 fails to terminate in the conserved phenylalanine or tryptophan, so it likely reflects a read error. The chain carries TRBV29-1 and TRBJ2-1; a weak D match, TRBD1 (6 bases). CDR3 length: 12 residues. Germline loops: CDR1 SQVTM, CDR2 ANQGSEA. V lost 2 bases, J lost 8 bases, and 10 bases lay in between. CDR3 amino acids: CSVEQGYDEQFL. The CDR3 DNA reads TGCAGCGTTGAACAGGGGTACGATGAGCAGTTCCTC.